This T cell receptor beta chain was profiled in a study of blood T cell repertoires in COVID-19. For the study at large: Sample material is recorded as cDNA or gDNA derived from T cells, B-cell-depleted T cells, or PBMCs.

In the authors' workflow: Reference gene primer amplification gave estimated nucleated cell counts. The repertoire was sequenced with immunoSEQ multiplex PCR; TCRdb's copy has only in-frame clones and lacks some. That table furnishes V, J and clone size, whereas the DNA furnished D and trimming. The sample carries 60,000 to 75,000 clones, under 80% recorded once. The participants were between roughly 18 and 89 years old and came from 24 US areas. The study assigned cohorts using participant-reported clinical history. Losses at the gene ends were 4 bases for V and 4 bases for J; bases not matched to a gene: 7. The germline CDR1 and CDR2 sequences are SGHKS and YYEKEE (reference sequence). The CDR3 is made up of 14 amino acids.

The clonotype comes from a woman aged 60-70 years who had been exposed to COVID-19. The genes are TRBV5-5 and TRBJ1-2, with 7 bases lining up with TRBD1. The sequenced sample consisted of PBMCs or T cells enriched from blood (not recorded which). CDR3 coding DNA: TGTGCCAGCAGCCATACAGGGGAGCTCTATGGCTACACCTTC. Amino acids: CASSHTGELYGYTF.